The subject of this entry is one TCR beta chain. What it binds is unknown. cDNA libraries of TCR beta carried unique molecular identifiers. Each CDR3 protein gets one entry after TCRdb re-called the PCR reads with MiXCR. Of about 200,000 distinct CDR3 sequences listed, 29% are singletons. This sample was taken from a study of post-analysis software for immune sequencing data. General observations from the study: Patients carried 5 or 6 TRBV segments more frequently than controls did, and TRBV5-6, TRBV5-1 and TRBV20-1 were among them.

This CDR3 has 12 amino acids. Trimming left V 6 bases short and J 6 bases short, with 12 bases between. The chain is built from TRBV12-3 or TRBV12-4 and TRBJ2-7; TRBD2 might be the D (5 bases). The clonotype originates from a girl aged 2-17 years with multiple sclerosis. The specimen sequenced was blood. The CDR3 region has the DNA TGTGCCAGCAGGAGGGAAGGCTCCGAGCAGTACTTC. Its protein product is CASRREGSEQYF.